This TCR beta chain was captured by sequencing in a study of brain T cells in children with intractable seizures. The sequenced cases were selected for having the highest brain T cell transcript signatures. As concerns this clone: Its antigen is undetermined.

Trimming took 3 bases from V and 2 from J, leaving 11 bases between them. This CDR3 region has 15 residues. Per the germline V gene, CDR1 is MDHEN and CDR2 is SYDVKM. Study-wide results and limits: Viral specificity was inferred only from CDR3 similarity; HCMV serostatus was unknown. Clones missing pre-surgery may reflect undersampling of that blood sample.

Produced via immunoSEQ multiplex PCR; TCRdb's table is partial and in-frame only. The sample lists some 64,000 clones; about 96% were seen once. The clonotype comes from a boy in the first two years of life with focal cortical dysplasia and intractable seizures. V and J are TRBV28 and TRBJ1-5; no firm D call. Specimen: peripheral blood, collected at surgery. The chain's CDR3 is CASSLVRERNQPQHF. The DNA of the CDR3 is TGTGCCAGCAGTTTGGTTCGGGAACGCAATCAGCCCCAGCATTTT. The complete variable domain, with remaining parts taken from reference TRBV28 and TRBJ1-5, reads DVKVTQSSRYLVKRTGEKVFLECVQDMDHENMFWYRQDPGLGLRLIYFSYDVKMKEKGDIPEGYSVSREKKERFSLILESASTNQTSMYLCASSLVRERNQPQHFGDGTRLSIL.